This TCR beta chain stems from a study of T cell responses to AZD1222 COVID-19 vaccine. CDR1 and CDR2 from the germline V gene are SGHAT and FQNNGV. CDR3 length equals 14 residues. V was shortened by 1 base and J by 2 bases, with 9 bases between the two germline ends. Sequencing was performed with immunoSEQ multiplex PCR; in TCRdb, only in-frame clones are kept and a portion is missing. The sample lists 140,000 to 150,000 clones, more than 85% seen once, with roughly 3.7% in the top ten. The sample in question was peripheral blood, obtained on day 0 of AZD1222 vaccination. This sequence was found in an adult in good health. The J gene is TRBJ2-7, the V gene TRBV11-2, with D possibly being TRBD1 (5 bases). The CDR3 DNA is TGTGCCAGCAGCTTAGGGGGCAGAACCTACGAGCAGTACTTC. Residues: CASSLGGRTYEQYF. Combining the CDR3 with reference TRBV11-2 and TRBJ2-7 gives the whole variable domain EAGVAQSPRYKIIEKRQSVAFWCNPISGHATLYWYQQILGQGPKLLIQFQNNGVVDDSQLPKDRFSAERLKGVDSTLKIQPAKLEDSAVYLCASSLGGRTYEQYFGPGTRLTVT.